The subject of this entry is one T cell receptor (beta chain). What it binds is not known. This specimen belongs to a study of cytomegalovirus exposure and HLA in healthy donors. The study ran its PCR with 60 Vbeta and 13 Jbeta primers. The data were produced by immunoSEQ multiplex PCR, yet TCRdb's version contains in-frame clones alone and is incomplete. This sample carries around 150,000 clones, less than 65% of them seen once, and the ten largest clones take less than 3.5%. Overall study findings and caveats: Sequencing had likely introduced a cluster of highly shared sequence variants as an artifact. Sequencing depth across donors, presence/absence analyses assumed, was roughly uniform.

J was trimmed by 5 bases and V by 4 bases; bases with no gene match: 6. Germline V CDR1 and CDR2: MNHEY, SVGAGI. CDR3 length: 15 amino acids. The rearrangement links TRBV6-5 to TRBJ2-7, with 12 nucleotides matching TRBD1. The TCR sequence derives from a woman aged 25 to 39 in good health and CMV-seropositive. Sequenced material: PBMCs. Here the CDR3 reads CASSSRDRGLNEQYF. In DNA form, the CDR3 reads TGTGCCAGCAGTTCCCGGGACAGGGGGCTCAACGAGCAGTACTTC.